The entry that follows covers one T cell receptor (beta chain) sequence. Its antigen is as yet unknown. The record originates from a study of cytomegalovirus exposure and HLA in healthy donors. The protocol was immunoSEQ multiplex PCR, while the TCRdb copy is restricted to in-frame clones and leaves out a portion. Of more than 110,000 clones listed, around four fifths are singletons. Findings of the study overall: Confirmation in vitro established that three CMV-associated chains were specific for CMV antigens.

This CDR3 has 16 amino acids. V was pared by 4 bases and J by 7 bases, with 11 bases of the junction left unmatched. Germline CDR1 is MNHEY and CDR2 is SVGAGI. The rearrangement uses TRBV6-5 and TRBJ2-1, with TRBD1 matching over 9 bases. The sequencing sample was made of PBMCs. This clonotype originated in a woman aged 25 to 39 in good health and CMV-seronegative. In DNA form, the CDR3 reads TGTGCCAGCAGTTCCGCGGGACAGGGTCCATCTAATGAGCAGTTCTTC. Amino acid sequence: CASSSAGQGPSNEQFF.